The sequence of this T cell receptor (beta chain) was determined in a study of blood T cells in healthy people across ages. The V end was cut by 0 bases, the J end by 11 bases, with 20 bases between. CDR1 is SGHRS and CDR2 is YFSETQ in the germline V gene. The CDR3 loop spans 15 amino acids. Through a sample-barcoded 5' primer and a J-beta primer mix, a second PCR was run for about 6 to 12 cycles. From the 5' RACE reads, TCRdb called clonotypes with MiXCR, one entry per CDR3 protein. The table includes hundreds of thousands of distinct CDR3 sequences, about 37% detected once. This clonotype was sampled from a man aged 18-30 years in good health. The sample taken for sequencing was blood. This rearrangement joins TRBV5-1 to TRBJ2-5; D remains unclear. CDR3 residues: CASSLAGRRYDEQYF. The CDR3 DNA follows: TGCGCCAGCAGCTTGGCCGGACGTCGGTACGATGAGCAGTACTTC.